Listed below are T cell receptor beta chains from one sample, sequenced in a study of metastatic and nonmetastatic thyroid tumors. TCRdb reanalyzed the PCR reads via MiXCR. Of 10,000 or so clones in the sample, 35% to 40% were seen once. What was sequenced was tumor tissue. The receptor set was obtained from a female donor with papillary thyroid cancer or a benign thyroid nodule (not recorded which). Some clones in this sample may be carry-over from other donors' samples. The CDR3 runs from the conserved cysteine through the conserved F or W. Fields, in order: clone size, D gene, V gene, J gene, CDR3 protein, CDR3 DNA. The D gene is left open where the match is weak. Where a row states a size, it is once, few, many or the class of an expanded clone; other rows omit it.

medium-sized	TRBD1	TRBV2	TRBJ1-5	CASSAGGGNQPQHF	TGTGCCAGCAGTGCAGGGGGTGGCAATCAGCCCCAGCATTTT
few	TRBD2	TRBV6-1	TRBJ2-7	CASFGRPTYEQYF	TGTGCCAGCTTCGGGAGGCCGACCTACGAGCAGTACTTC
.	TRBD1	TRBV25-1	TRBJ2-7	CASSETGGGYEQYF	TGTGCCAGCAGTGAGACAGGGGGTGGGTACGAGCAGTACTTC
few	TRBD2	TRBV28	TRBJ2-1	CAGTSLDEQFF	TGTGCCGGGACTAGCTTGGATGAGCAGTTCTTC
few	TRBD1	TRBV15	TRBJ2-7	CATSRELGGHEQYF	TGTGCCACCAGCAGAGAGTTAGGGGGCCACGAGCAGTACTTC
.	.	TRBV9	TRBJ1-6	CASSAVTGSPLHF	TGTGCCAGCAGCGCCGTGACGGGTTCACCCCTCCACTTT
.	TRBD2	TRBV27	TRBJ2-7	CASSFRTSGNNEQYF	TGTGCCAGCAGTTTCCGGACTAGCGGGAACAACGAGCAGTACTTC
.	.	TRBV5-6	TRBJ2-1	CASSLAGEQFF	TGTGCCAGCAGCTTGGCCGGTGAGCAGTTCTTC
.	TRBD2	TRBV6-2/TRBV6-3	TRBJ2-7	CASKLTSGESYEQYF	TGTGCCAGCAAACTGACTAGCGGGGAATCCTACGAGCAGTACTTC
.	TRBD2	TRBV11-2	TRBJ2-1	CASSASGINEQFF	TGTGCCAGCAGCGCTAGCGGTATCAATGAGCAGTTCTTC
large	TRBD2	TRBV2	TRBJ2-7	CASSGGDGRSYEQYF	TGTGCCAGCAGTGGTGGGGACGGGAGGAGCTACGAGCAGTACTTC
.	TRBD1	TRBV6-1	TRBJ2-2	CAIRTDRVTWELFF	TGTGCCATCAGGACGGACAGGGTCACCTGGGAGCTGTTTTTT
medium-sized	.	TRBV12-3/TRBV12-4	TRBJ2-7	CASRPRDSGEQYF	TGTGCCAGCAGGCCCAGGGACTCCGGCGAGCAGTACTTC
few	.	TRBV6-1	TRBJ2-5	CASSHSTQETQYF	TGTGCCAGCAGCCACAGTACCCAAGAGACCCAGTACTTC
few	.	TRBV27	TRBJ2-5	CASSFGQGETQYF	TGTGCCAGCAGTTTTGGGCAGGGAGAGACCCAGTACTTC
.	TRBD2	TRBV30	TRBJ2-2	CATKLAGLNTGELFF	TGTGCCACCAAACTAGCGGGACTGAACACCGGGGAGCTGTTTTTT
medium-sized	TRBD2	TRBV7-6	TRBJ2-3	CASSLVGGDTDTQYF	TGTGCCAGCAGCTTAGTGGGGGGGGACACAGATACGCAGTATTTT
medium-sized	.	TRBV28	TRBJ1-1	CASSPLPDLGNTEAFF	TGTGCCAGCAGTCCCCTCCCTGATCTGGGGAACACTGAAGCTTTCTTT
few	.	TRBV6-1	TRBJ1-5	CASSRAGVGNQPQHF	TGTGCCAGCAGTAGAGCCGGGGTGGGCAATCAGCCCCAGCATTTT
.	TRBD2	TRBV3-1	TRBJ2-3	CSSSPEIIGGTDTQYF	TGTTCCAGCAGCCCCGAGATTATCGGGGGGACAGATACGCAGTATTTT
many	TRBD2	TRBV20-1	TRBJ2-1	CSAKSGDSYNEQFF	TGCAGTGCTAAAAGCGGGGACTCCTACAATGAGCAGTTCTTC
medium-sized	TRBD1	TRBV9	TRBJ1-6	CASSGGPGGSPLHF	TGTGCCAGCAGCGGGGGTCCAGGGGGGTCACCCCTCCACTTT
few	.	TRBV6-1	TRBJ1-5	CASSPNANQPQHF	TGTGCCAGCAGCCCGAACGCGAATCAGCCCCAGCATTTT
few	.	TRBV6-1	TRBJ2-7	CATLSSYEQYF	TGTGCCACCCTATCCTCCTACGAGCAGTACTTC
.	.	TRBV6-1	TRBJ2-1	CASSNPGHNYNEQFF	TGTGCCAGCAGTAATCCGGGACACAATTACAATGAGCAGTTCTTC
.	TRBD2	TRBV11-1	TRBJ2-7	CASSVEPGLAGSYEQYF	TGTGCCAGCAGCGTCGAACCGGGACTAGCGGGATCCTACGAGCAGTACTTC
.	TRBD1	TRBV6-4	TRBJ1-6	CASNVIGTANPNSPLHF	TGTGCCAGCAACGTGATCGGGACAGCGAATCCTAATTCACCCCTCCACTTT
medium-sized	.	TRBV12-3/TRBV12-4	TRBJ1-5	CASRKQGSQPQHF	TGTGCCAGCAGAAAACAGGGAAGTCAGCCCCAGCATTTT
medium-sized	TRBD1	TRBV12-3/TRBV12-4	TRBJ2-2	CASSTGQGGLIGELFF	TGTGCCAGCAGTACCGGACAGGGTGGGCTTATCGGGGAGCTGTTTTTT
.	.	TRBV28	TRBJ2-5	CASSLQGASETQYF	TGTGCCAGCAGTTTACAGGGAGCCTCGGAGACCCAGTACTTC
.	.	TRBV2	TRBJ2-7	CASSEDLGTYEQYF	TGTGCCAGCAGTGAAGATCTGGGAACCTACGAGCAGTACTTC
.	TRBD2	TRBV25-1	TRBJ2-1	CASRETSGKVGEQFF	TGTGCCAGCAGAGAGACTAGCGGGAAGGTGGGTGAGCAGTTCTTC
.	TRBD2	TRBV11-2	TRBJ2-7	CASSWVRTSGSYEQYF	TGTGCCAGCAGCTGGGTTAGGACTAGCGGTTCCTACGAGCAGTACTTC
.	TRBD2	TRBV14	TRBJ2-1	CASSLLAASYNEQFF	TGTGCCAGCAGCCTACTAGCGGCGTCCTACAATGAGCAGTTCTTC
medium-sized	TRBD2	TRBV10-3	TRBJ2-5	CAISEPLAGGVTQYF	TGTGCCATCAGTGAGCCACTAGCGGGGGGTGTGACCCAGTACTTC
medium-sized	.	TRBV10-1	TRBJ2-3	CATKDSPVGTQYF	TGCGCCACCAAAGACAGTCCAGTTGGTACGCAGTATTTT
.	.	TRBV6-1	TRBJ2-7	CASTEGGFEQYF	TGTGCCAGCACCGAAGGCGGTTTTGAGCAGTACTTC
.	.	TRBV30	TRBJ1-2	CAWSGRAVRYGYTF	TGTGCCTGGAGTGGCAGGGCGGTTCGGTATGGCTACACCTTC
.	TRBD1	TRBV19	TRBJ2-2	CASTGVRAGELFF	TGTGCCAGCACAGGGGTCCGGGCCGGGGAGCTGTTTTTT
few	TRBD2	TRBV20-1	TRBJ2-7	CSARISGSWYEQYF	TGCAGTGCTAGGATAAGCGGGAGTTGGTACGAGCAGTACTTC